This TCR beta chain was sequenced in a study of shared clonotypes between healthy human individuals (TCRdb year 2020). Some background on the complete study: The cohort comprised a couple of women and three men aged 18 to 49 years. For each donor, CD4 naive and CD4 memory were each run on three plates, CD8 naive on two plates, and CD8 memory on one plate. Between about 0.9 and 9 billion PBMCs per donor were obtained by leukapheresis. To increase sequencing depth and limit assay-specific biases, different laboratories used diverse techniques to prepare libraries and sequence TCR repertoires. To estimate repertoire size and how much clonotype sharing occurs between individuals, the study deeply sequenced the blood TCR repertoires of several healthy adults.

Using the deep immunoSEQ assay, multiplex PCR amplified TCR CDR3 regions from genomic DNA. Extracted genomic DNA from each cell subset was distributed evenly across all wells of several immunoSEQ 96-well plates, and each plate was treated as a replicate. For sorted subsets, around 200 ng genomic DNA, equal to about 30,000 T cell genomes, was loaded into each replicate PCR. The purified libraries were quantified using a Qubit 3.0 fluorometer, sized with a Bioanalyzer 2100, and then quantified again using the KAPA Library Quantification kit. Every immunoSEQ 96-well plate was sequenced on a separate single-read 150-cycle Illumina NextSeq 550 flow cell. In the paper's pipeline: Because the immunoSEQ output held only junctional sequences and lacked quality scores, the filtering could not match the filtering applied to full-length reads. To assign V/J genes and CDR3, sequences were annotated against IMGT germline references using PyIR, a Python wrapper for IgBLAST v1.9. Reads with weak V/J assignments (E-value above 1e-6), missing CDR3, stop codons, out-of-frame junctions, or ambiguous translated residues were removed. A V3J clonotype was defined by an identical inferred V gene, J gene, and CDR3 amino acid sequence. The percentage overlap between two repertoires was calculated by dividing the number of shared unique clonotypes by the size of the smaller repertoire. Three approaches were used to assess repertoire richness: RTK rarefaction, the Chao1 estimator, and Recon v2.1 estimates of unobserved clonotypes. Generation probabilities for all TCRbeta clonotypes obtained by the gDNA method from a handful of donors were computed using OLGA. TCRdb stores this immuneACCESS table with in-frame sequences only. Part of the clones is absent; in the studies checked, under half of the shortfall reflects unresolved V genes, and no reason is known for the rest. V and J calls and clone size are copied from that table; D and trimming were computed from the DNA. The sample profile shows roughly 2,500,000 clones; approximately 93% of them were found once. 0.35% to 0.45% of the sample is taken by the ten largest.

The germline V gene gives CDR1 as SGHRS and CDR2 as YFSETQ. Trimming removed 0 bases from V and 7 bases from J; the gene matches leave 2 bases unexplained. The CDR3 contains 13 residues, cysteine and phenylalanine counted. The CDR3 DNA has 39 bases and is translated from base 1. The donors were healthy, HIV-negative adults with no recently reported acute infections or vaccinations. All donors were Caucasian adults living in Nashville, Tennessee, USA. CD4+ T cells were enriched by magnetic negative selection, after which naive cells were positively selected on CD45RA and the negative fraction was taken as the memory subset. Blood was collected by leukapheresis, and PBMCs were isolated by Ficoll-Histopaque density gradient centrifugation and then cryopreserved in liquid nitrogen vapor phase. Purity and quantity of every magnetically sorted T cell population were checked by analytical flow cytometry. From each sorted fraction, genomic DNA was isolated and quantified by UV absorbance on a Nanodrop 2000c.

With regard to this clone: No cognate antigen has been identified for it. No base quality information exists; no much larger clone differs at one position.

Findings and caveats that apply to the study as a whole: Naive subsets generally had larger estimated clonotype richness than memory subsets. Only blood was sampled, and tissue TCR repertoires likely differ from those in blood. Incomplete sequencing was indicated by rarefaction of sorted-subset datasets, despite the large sequencing depth. Based on pairwise subsampling, the degree of clonotype sharing among donors was expected to be affected by sequencing depth. The genetic and exposure-history diversity represented was limited by the small number of donors. Compared with non-shared clonotypes, clonotypes shared by all four sorted-subset donors had higher generation probabilities. About 5% of naive CD4, roughly 3.6% of naive CD8, approximately 2% of memory CD4, and about 0.4% of memory CD8 clonotypes were shared across a few donors.

The origin of this receptor is a man between 18 and 35 years old in good health. Some clones in this sample may be carry-over from other donors' samples. Material for sequencing was naive CD4+ T cells from PBMCs. This sample's cell subset or site label indicates: CD45RA+ positively selected. The rearrangement joined TRBV5-1 to TRBJ2-5; 8 nucleotides in the junction match TRBD2. The CDR3 reads CASSLAGRGTQYF. The DNA sequence is TGCGCCAGCAGCTTGGCCGGGAGGGGGACCCAGTACTTC. Extended through the reference TRBV5-1 and TRBJ2-5 proteins, this CDR3 yields the full variable domain: KAGVTQTPRYLIKTRGQQVTLSCSPISGHRSVSWYQQTPGQGLQFLFEYFSETQRNKGNFPGRFSGRQFSNSRSEMNVSTLELGDSALYLCASSLAGRGTQYFGPGTRLLVL.